This is a list of T cell receptor beta chains from one sample in a study of blood T cell repertoires in COVID-19. TCRdb's table, derived via immunoSEQ multiplex PCR, lists solely in-frame clones and lacks some. Of around 150,000 clones in the sample, 75% to 80% were seen once. The sequenced sample consisted of peripheral blood. Receptors were obtained from a woman in her forties or fifties with active or convalescent COVID-19. Each CDR3 is given with its conserved first and last residue. A D gene is named only where the DNA matches it firmly. A clone size is listed for some rows: how often the clone was seen (once, few, many), or a class if it is expanded.

NA TRBJ1-3 TRBV6-5 NA TGTGCCAGCAGTTACTCGACAGCCTCTGGAAACACCATATATTTT CASSYSTASGNTIYF
NA TRBJ1-1 TRBV7-6 TRBD1 TGTGCCAGCAGCTCAGGACAGGGGGCAGCCACTGAAGCTTTCTTT CASSSGQGAATEAFF
NA TRBJ2-3 TRBV6-2/TRBV6-3 TRBD2 TGTGCCAGCAGTCAGGGACTAGCGGGAGGTCGAGCAGATACGCAGTATTTT CASSQGLAGGRADTQYF
NA TRBJ1-1 TRBV7-9 TRBD1 TGTGCCAGCAGCTTAGTCCAGGGGGTCACTGAAGCTTTCTTT CASSLVQGVTEAFF
NA TRBJ1-3 TRBV12-5 NA TGTGCTAGTGGTTTAAGGCCAGGGAGGGAAGCTGCTGGAAACACCATATATTTT CASGLRPGREAAGNTIYF
NA TRBJ1-1 TRBV27 TRBD1 TGTGCCAGCAGTATCCCAGGGGGGTTGAACACTGAAGCTTTCTTT CASSIPGGLNTEAFF
NA TRBJ2-1 TRBV5-4 NA TGTGCCAGCAGCCCGGAGGTAGTTAACAATGAGCAGTTCTTC CASSPEVVNNEQFF
NA TRBJ2-2 TRBV14 TRBD1 TGTGCCAGCAGCCAGTGGACAGGGATCAACACCGGGGAGCTGTTTTTT CASSQWTGINTGELFF
NA TRBJ2-5 TRBV18 NA TGTGCCAGCTCACCGAGTCTGACAGAAGGAGAGACCCAGTACTTC CASSPSLTEGETQYF
once TRBJ1-3 TRBV7-9 TRBD1 TGTGCCAGCAGCTACAGGGGAGGACCTGGAAACACCATATATTTT CASSYRGGPGNTIYF
NA TRBJ1-2 TRBV18 TRBD1 TGTGCCAGCTCACCGACGGGACAGGGTGAATCAGGCTACACCTTC CASSPTGQGESGYTF
NA TRBJ1-6 TRBV4-2 NA TGTGCCAGCAGCCAAGCATTGGACAGTGCCTATCTTAATTCACCCCTCCACTTT CASSQALDSAYLNSPLHF
NA TRBJ2-1 TRBV13 TRBD2 TGTGCCAGCAGCCTCCGAAGACTAGCGATGGTGGCCAATGAGCAGTTCTTC CASSLRRLAMVANEQFF
NA TRBJ2-7 TRBV7-2 NA TGTGCCAGCAGCTTAGTCAGGTACGAGCAGTACTTC CASSLVRYEQYF
once TRBJ2-2 TRBV6-6 TRBD2 TGTGCCAGCAGTTCGGGACTAGCGGGAGCCGGGGAGCTGTTTTTT CASSSGLAGAGELFF
NA TRBJ1-5 TRBV9 TRBD1 TGTGCCAGCAGCCCGGGACAGAGTAGCAATCAGCCCCAGCATTTT CASSPGQSSNQPQHF
NA TRBJ1-3 TRBV5-1 NA TGCGCCAGCAGCTTACGGGGAACTGGAAACACCATATATTTT CASSLRGTGNTIYF
NA TRBJ2-5 TRBV11-2 NA TGTGCCAGCAGCTTAGGCCTACAAGAGACCCAGTACTTC CASSLGLQETQYF
NA TRBJ2-7 TRBV7-9 NA TGTGCCAGCAGCTTAGGAGGCGGACGGACAACCTACGAGCAGTACTTC CASSLGGGRTTYEQYF
NA TRBJ2-7 TRBV5-1 NA TGCGCCAGCCACGGACGGGGTCAGCAGTACTTC CASHGRGQQYF
NA TRBJ2-3 TRBV20-1 NA TGCAGTGGACAGGGCACAGATACGCAGTATTTT CSGQGTDTQYF
NA TRBJ1-1 TRBV11-2 NA TGTGCCAGCAGCTTAGCTACGAACACTGAAGCTTTCTTT CASSLATNTEAFF
NA TRBJ1-1 TRBV5-1 NA TGCGCCAGCAGCCAGATGGGGCGGAACACTGAAGCTTTCTTT CASSQMGRNTEAFF
NA TRBJ1-3 TRBV29-1 NA TGCAGCGTTTTTACAGGGTCCAGAAACACCATATATTTT CSVFTGSRNTIYF
NA TRBJ1-1 TRBV3-1/TRBV3-2 NA TGTGCCAGCAGCCAAAGGGGTTTGCGTACTGAAGCTTTCTTT CASSQRGLRTEAFF
NA TRBJ1-5 TRBV7-9 NA TGTGCCAGCAGCTCCACCGGGACACCCGATCAGCCCCAGCATTTT CASSSTGTPDQPQHF
few TRBJ2-7 TRBV6-6 TRBD1 TGTGCCAGCACCGAGACAGGGTATTCCTACGAGCAGTACTTC CASTETGYSYEQYF
NA TRBJ2-2 TRBV19 NA TGTGCCAGTATCACGACACAGGGTGGGGCCGGGGAGCTGTTTTTT CASITTQGGAGELFF
NA TRBJ1-6 TRBV6-6 NA TGTGCCAGCAGTTACGAAGGACAGTCGTCCCTCCACTTT CASSYEGQSSLHF
many TRBJ2-7 TRBV5-6 TRBD1 TGTGCCAGCAGCTTCCTAGGGGACAGGGTGAATCTCTACGAGCAGTACTTC CASSFLGDRVNLYEQYF
NA TRBJ2-1 TRBV6-5 TRBD2 TGTGCCAGTACCCCCGGGACTAGCTACAATGAGCAGTTCTTC CASTPGTSYNEQFF
NA TRBJ2-7 TRBV7-8 TRBD2 TGTGCCAGCAGCTTAGGACTAGCGGATGGCTACGAGCAGTACTTC CASSLGLADGYEQYF
many TRBJ1-1 TRBV24-1 TRBD1 TGTGCCACCAGTGATATGACAGGGGAGGGTACTGAAGCTTTCTTT CATSDMTGEGTEAFF
few TRBJ2-7 TRBV4-1 NA TGCGCCAGCAGCCTCGGGGTTAGGAACGAGCAGTACTTC CASSLGVRNEQYF
NA TRBJ1-6 TRBV30 TRBD1 TGTGCCTGGAGTGGAGGGACAGAAAATTCACCCCTCCACTTT CAWSGGTENSPLHF
NA TRBJ2-7 TRBV27 TRBD2 TGTGCCAGCAGTTTAGGGGCGGGAGTCGAGCAGTACTTC CASSLGAGVEQYF
NA TRBJ1-1 TRBV10-1 NA TGCGCCAGCAGTGAGTCTCTATATCGGGGGAACACTGAAGCTTTCTTT CASSESLYRGNTEAFF
many TRBJ2-7 TRBV18 TRBD1 TGTGCCAGCTCACCGACAGGGACGGGGTACGAGCAGTACTTC CASSPTGTGYEQYF
NA TRBJ1-5 TRBV6-5 TRBD1 TGTGCCAGCAGAGAGAGGACAGGGGACAATCAGCCCCAGCATTTT CASRERTGDNQPQHF
few TRBJ2-1 TRBV4-1 TRBD1 TGCGCCAGCAGCCAGGACAGGGGTGGCTACAATGAGCAGTTCTTC CASSQDRGGYNEQFF
few TRBJ2-2 TRBV5-1 NA TGCGCCAGCAGCTTGGTGGCCGGGGGGAACACCGGGGAGCTGTTTTTT CASSLVAGGNTGELFF